This TCR beta chain was retrieved from a study of T cells in localized non-small cell lung cancer. Broader study findings: Median approximately 58 top-100 tumor clones were shared with paired adjacent lung.

Germline CDR1 is MNHNY and CDR2 is SVGAGI (reference sequence). CDR3 length: 13 residues. The germline V and J ends were trimmed by 0 bases and 4 bases, with 4 bases remaining between them. For this clone: Its target is unknown. The sample has other DNA sequences that encode this CDR3 too.

The repertoire was sequenced with immunoSEQ multiplex PCR; TCRdb's copy has only in-frame clones and lacks some. The sample includes 86,000 or so clones, approximately 85% seen only once; the top ten take 2.8%. The chain recombines TRBV6-6 with TRBJ2-1; D unresolved. The sample in question was peripheral blood, obtained before any cancer treatment. The clonotype comes from a man aged 40 to 70 with stage I lung adenocarcinoma. In nucleotides, the CDR3 is TGTGCCAGCAGTTACTCTACGTACAATGAGCAGTTCTTC. Amino acids: CASSYSTYNEQFF.